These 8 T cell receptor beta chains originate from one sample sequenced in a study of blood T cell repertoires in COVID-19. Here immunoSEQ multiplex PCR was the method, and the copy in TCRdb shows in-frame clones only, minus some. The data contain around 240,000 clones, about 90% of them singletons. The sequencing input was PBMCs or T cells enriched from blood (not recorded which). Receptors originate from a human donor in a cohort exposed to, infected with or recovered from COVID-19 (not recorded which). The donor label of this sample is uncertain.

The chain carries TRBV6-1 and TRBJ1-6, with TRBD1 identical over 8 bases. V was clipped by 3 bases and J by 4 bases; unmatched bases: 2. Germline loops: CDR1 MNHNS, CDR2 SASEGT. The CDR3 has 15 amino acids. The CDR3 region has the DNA TGTGCCAGCAGTGACGGACAGGGTTATAATTCACCCCTCCACTTT. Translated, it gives CASSDGQGYNSPLHF.

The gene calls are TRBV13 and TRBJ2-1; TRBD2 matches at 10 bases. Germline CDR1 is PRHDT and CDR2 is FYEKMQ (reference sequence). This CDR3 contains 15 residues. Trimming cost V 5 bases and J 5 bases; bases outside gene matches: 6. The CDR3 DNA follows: TGTGCCAGCAGCGGCGCTAGCGGGGGCCACAATGAGCAGTTCTTC. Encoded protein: CASSGASGGHNEQFF.

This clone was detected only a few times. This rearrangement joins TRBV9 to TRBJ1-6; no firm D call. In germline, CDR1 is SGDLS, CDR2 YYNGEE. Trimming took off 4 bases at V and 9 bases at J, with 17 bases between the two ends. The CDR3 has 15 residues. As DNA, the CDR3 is TGTGCCAGCAGCACTGACACATCCCGTGGTTCACCCCTCCACTTT. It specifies CASSTDTSRGSPLHF.

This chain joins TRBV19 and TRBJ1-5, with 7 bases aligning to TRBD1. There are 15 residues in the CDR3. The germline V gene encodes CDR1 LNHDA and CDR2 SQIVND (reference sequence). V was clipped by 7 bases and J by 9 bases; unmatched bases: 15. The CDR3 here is CASTPGQTKRGPQHF. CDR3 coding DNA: TGTGCCAGTACCCCGGGACAGACTAAGAGAGGGCCCCAGCATTTT.

Here the CDR3 reads CASSLKPSGTGPYGYTF. The CDR3 bases are TGTGCCAGCAGCCTCAAACCCTCCGGGACAGGCCCCTATGGCTACACCTTC. This chain uses TRBV5-4 with TRBJ1-2; 8 bases are a match to TRBD1. The CDR3 covers 17 residues. The ends lost 4 bases at V and 4 bases at J; junction bases unmatched: 15. Germline assignment: CDR1 SGHNT and CDR2 YYREEE (reference sequence).

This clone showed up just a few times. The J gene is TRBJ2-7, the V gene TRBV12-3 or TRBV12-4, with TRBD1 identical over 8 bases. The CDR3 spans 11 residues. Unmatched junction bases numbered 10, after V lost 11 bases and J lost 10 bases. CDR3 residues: CACGQGVSQYF. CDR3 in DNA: TGTGCCTGCGGACAGGGCGTTTCCCAGTACTTC.

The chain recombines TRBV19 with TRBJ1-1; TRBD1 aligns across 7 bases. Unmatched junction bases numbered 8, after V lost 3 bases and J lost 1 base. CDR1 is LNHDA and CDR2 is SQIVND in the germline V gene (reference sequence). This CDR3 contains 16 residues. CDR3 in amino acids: CASSMAKGAWNTEAFF. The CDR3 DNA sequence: TGTGCCAGTAGTATGGCAAAGGGGGCTTGGAACACTGAAGCTTTCTTT.

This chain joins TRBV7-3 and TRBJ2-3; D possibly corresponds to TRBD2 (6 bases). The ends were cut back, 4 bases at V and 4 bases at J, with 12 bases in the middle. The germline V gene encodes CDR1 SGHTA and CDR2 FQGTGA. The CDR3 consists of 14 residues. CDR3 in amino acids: CASSSTDYPDTQYF. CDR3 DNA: TGTGCCAGCAGCTCGACGGACTACCCAGATACGCAGTATTTT.